Listed below are T cell receptor beta chains from one sample, sequenced in a study of STAT3 mutations in large granular lymphocyte leukemia. Only in-frame clones appear in the TCRdb table, and some are missing; sequencing was by immunoSEQ multiplex PCR. The sample lists about 1,600 clones; about 86% were seen once. Sequencing used peripheral blood mononuclear cells. These receptor sequences come from a woman in her thirties or forties with T-cell large granular lymphocyte leukemia. Some clones in this sample may be carry-over from other donors' samples. Both conserved end residues are part of each CDR3. The D gene is left open where the match is weak. Only some rows state a clone size, as once, few, many or a class for expanded clones.

>-|TRBV27|TRBJ2-7|TRBD1
CASRATGGRGEQYF
TGTGCCAGCAGGGCCACAGGGGGAAGAGGCGAGCAGTACTTC
>once|TRBV5-4|TRBJ1-2|TRBD1
CASSFSTGQVNYGYTF
TGTGCCAGCAGCTTCTCAACGGGACAGGTGAACTATGGCTACACCTTC
>-|TRBV18|TRBJ2-7|TRBD1
CASSTRTGTSSYEQYF
TGTGCCAGCTCAACACGGACAGGTACTAGCTCCTACGAGCAGTACTTC
>-|TRBV27|TRBJ2-7|-
CASSLSGGSDYEQYF
TGTGCCAGCAGTTTGTCGGGCGGTTCGGACTACGAGCAGTACTTC
>-|TRBV5-4|TRBJ2-3|TRBD2
CASTYSGGTDTQYF
TGTGCCAGCACTTATAGCGGGGGAACAGATACGCAGTATTTT
>-|TRBV30|TRBJ1-5|TRBD1
CAWSHSTRGSNQPQHF
TGTGCCTGGAGTCATTCCACCAGGGGGTCCAATCAGCCCCAGCATTTT
>once|TRBV5-1|TRBJ1-1|-
CASSQDPGGTEAFF
TGCGCCAGCAGCCAGGATCCCGGGGGCACTGAAGCTTTCTTT
>-|TRBV4-2|TRBJ2-1|TRBD1
CASSQDRGQVEFF
TGTGCCAGCAGCCAAGATCGGGGACAGGTTGAGTTCTTC
>-|TRBV27|TRBJ1-1|-
CASSGRTMNTEAFF
TGTGCCAGCAGTGGGCGGACGATGAACACTGAAGCTTTCTTT
>-|TRBV25-1|TRBJ2-7|TRBD1
CASSTTGTGGRTTYEQYF
TGTGCCAGCAGTACAACCGGGACAGGAGGGCGGACAACCTACGAGCAGTACTTC
>-|TRBV5-4|TRBJ2-5|-
CASSFRLRGDQETQYF
TGTGCCAGCAGCTTCCGTTTAAGGGGGGACCAAGAGACCCAGTACTTC
>once|TRBV9|TRBJ1-1|-
CASSSRPISEAFF
TGTGCCAGCAGCTCGCGACCCATTTCTGAAGCTTTCTTT
>few|TRBV7-2|TRBJ1-6|-
CASSLSGGPSPLHF
TGTGCCAGCAGCTTATCTGGGGGACCTTCACCCCTCCACTTT
>few|TRBV7-2|TRBJ1-2|-
CASSLAGSGVGYTF
TGTGCCAGCAGCTTAGCAGGGTCAGGGGTTGGCTACACCTTC
>few|TRBV4-3|TRBJ2-7|TRBD2
CASSQSGGAGADEQYF
TGCGCCAGCAGCCAATCCGGGGGAGCGGGAGCCGACGAGCAGTACTTC
>-|TRBV5-6|TRBJ1-1|-
CASSLAGKNTEAFF
TGTGCCAGCAGCTTGGCAGGGAAGAACACTGAAGCTTTCTTT
>-|TRBV30|TRBJ1-1|-
CACRAKNTEAFF
TGTGCCTGTCGGGCTAAGAACACTGAAGCTTTCTTT
>-|TRBV27|TRBJ1-6|TRBD1
CASRQGVSSPLHF
TGTGCCAGCAGGCAGGGGGTTAGTTCACCCCTCCACTTT
>-|TRBV5-1|TRBJ1-5|TRBD1
CASRPGQGGDSNQPQHF
TGCGCCAGCAGGCCCGGACAGGGGGGAGATAGCAATCAGCCCCAGCATTTT
>-|TRBV30|TRBJ2-5|-
CACQAGVGETQYF
TGTGCCTGCCAAGCAGGTGTCGGAGAGACCCAGTACTTC
>-|TRBV5-1|TRBJ2-7|TRBD2
CASSRGTSGYEQYF
TGCGCCAGCAGCCGGGGGACTAGCGGCTACGAGCAGTACTTC
>-|TRBV25-1|TRBJ1-4|-
CASSKTATNEKLFF
TGTGCCAGCAGTAAGACAGCAACTAATGAAAAACTGTTTTTT
>once|TRBV5-1|TRBJ2-3|TRBD1
CASSLEGQPGDTQYF
TGCGCCAGCAGCTTGGAGGGACAGCCTGGAGATACGCAGTATTTT
>once|TRBV18|TRBJ2-7|-
CASSLDNGNEQYF
TGTGCCAGCTCACTGGACAATGGGAACGAGCAGTACTTC
>-|TRBV5-4|TRBJ2-1|-
CASSPPHTSPEFF
TGTGCCAGCAGCCCACCACACACTAGTCCTGAGTTCTTC
>-|TRBV5-1|TRBJ2-7|-
CASSLPGEWDEQYF
TGCGCCAGCAGCCTACCGGGAGAGTGGGACGAGCAGTACTTC
>-|TRBV7-9|TRBJ1-2|-
CASSLGQVRLSYGYTF
TGTGCCAGCAGCTTAGGACAGGTCCGACTTTCCTATGGCTACACCTTC
>-|TRBV5-4|TRBJ2-1|-
CASSLDQGFYNEQFF
TGTGCCAGCAGCTTGGATCAAGGGTTCTACAATGAGCAGTTCTTC
>-|TRBV18|TRBJ2-7|-
CASSSLTGGHYEQYF
TGTGCCAGCTCATCATTGACGGGCGGACACTACGAGCAGTACTTC
>-|TRBV29-1|TRBJ2-7|TRBD2
CSVVQSAGPGIGQYF
TGCAGCGTTGTACAATCAGCGGGACCGGGGATTGGGCAGTACTTC